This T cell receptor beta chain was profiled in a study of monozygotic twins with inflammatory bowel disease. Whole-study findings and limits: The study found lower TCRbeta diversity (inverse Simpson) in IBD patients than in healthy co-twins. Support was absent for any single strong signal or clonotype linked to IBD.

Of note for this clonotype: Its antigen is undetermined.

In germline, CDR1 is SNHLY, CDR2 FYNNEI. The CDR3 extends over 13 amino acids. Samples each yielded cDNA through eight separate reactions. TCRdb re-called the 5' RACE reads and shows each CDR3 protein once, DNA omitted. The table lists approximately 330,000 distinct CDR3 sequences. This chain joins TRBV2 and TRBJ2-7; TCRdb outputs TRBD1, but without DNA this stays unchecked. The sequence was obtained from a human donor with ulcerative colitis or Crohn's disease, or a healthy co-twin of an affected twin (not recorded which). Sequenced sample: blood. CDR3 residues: CASRADRDNEQYF. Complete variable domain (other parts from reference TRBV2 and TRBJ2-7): EPEVTQTPSHQVTQMGQEVILRCVPISNHLYFYWYRQILGQKVEFLVSFYNNEISEKSEIFDDQFSVERPDGSNFTLKIRSTKLEDSAMYFCASRADRDNEQYFGPGTRLTVT.